The clone carrying this T cell receptor (beta chain) was observed a few times. Its antigen is unidentified. The data stem from a study of blood T cells in healthy people across ages. Whole-study findings and limits: With unsorted PBMCs, a conclusive comparison of naive versus antigen-experienced cells was not possible.

The CDR3 length is 15 residues. V lost 0 bases, J lost 4 bases, and 15 bases lay in between. The germline V gene encodes CDR1 DFQATT and CDR2 SNEGSKA (reference sequence). Primers used in a second PCR of about 6 to 12 cycles were a sample-barcoded 5' primer and a J-beta primer mix. TCRdb processed the 5' RACE reads anew with MiXCR; each CDR3 protein has one entry. This sample has approximately 960,000 distinct CDR3 sequences, with about 28% found just once. This sample also appeared in a second study, on T cells of mothers and their children. That work adds: TCR recombination output is shaped by thymic selection similarly in related and unrelated pairs.

V and J are TRBV20-1 and TRBJ1-1, with D possibly being TRBD1 (5 bases). The receptor comes from a woman in her thirties or forties in good health. The sequencing sample was made of blood. The CDR3 nucleotides are TGCAGTGCTAGAGACGGCGGGCGGGGGAGCACTGAAGCTTTCTTT. Protein: CSARDGGRGSTEAFF.